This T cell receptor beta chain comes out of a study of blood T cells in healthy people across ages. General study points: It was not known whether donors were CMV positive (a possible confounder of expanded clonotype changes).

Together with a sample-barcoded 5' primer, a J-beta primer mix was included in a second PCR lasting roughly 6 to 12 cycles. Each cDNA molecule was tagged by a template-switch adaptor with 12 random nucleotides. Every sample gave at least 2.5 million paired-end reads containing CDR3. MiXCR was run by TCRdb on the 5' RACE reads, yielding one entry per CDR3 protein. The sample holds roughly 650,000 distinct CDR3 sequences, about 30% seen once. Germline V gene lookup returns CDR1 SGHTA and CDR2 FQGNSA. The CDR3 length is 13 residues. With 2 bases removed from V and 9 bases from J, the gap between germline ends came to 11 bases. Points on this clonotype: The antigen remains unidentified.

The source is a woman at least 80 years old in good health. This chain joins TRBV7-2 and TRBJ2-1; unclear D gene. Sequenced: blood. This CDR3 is CASSLPPGVEQFF. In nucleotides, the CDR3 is TGTGCCAGCAGCTTACCCCCTGGGGTTGAGCAGTTCTTC.